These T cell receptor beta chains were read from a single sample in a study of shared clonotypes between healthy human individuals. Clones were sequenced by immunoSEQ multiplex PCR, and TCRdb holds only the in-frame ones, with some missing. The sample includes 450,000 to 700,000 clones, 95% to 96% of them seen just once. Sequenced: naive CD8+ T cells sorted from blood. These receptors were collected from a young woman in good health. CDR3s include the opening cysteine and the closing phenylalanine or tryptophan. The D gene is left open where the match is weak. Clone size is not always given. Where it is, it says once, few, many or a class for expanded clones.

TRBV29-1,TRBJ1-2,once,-,CSVEDGRANYGYTF,TGCAGCGTTGAAGATGGGAGGGCTAACTATGGCTACACCTTC
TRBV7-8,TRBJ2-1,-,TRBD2,CASSLAMAGGPYNEQFF,TGTGCCAGCAGCTTAGCTATGGCGGGAGGGCCCTACAATGAGCAGTTCTTC
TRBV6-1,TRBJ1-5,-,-,CASSEALRSGPNQPQHF,TGTGCCAGCAGTGAAGCGCTTCGGAGCGGACCGAATCAGCCCCAGCATTTT
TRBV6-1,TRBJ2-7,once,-,CASITDSYEQYF,TGTGCCAGCATTACGGATTCCTACGAGCAGTACTTC
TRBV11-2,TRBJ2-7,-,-,CASSLSPIYEQYF,TGTGCCAGCAGCTTATCTCCTATCTACGAGCAGTACTTC
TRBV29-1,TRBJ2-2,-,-,CSVQAPGLRNTGELFF,TGCAGCGTGCAGGCCCCGGGACTTCGGAACACCGGGGAGCTGTTTTTT
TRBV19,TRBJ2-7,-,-,CASSDSGVYEQYF,TGTGCCAGTAGCGATAGCGGAGTATACGAGCAGTACTTC
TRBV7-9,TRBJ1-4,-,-,CASSLSMTNEKLFF,TGTGCCAGCAGCTTATCCATGACTAATGAAAAACTGTTTTTT
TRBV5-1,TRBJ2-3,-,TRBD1,CASSPGQGAERDTQYF,TGCGCCAGCAGCCCCGGACAGGGGGCAGAGAGGGATACGCAGTATTTT
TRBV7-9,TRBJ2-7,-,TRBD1,CASRAGTGAYEQYF,TGTGCCAGCAGGGCCGGGACAGGAGCCTACGAGCAGTACTTC
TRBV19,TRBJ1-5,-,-,CASNHLSNQPQHF,TGTGCCAGTAACCACCTTTCAAATCAGCCCCAGCATTTT
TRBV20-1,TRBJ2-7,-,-,CSQSSYEQYF,TGCAGTCAAAGTTCCTACGAGCAGTACTTC
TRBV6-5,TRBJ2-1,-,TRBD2,CASSYLAGLDNEQFF,TGTGCCAGCAGTTACCTAGCGGGACTCGACAATGAGCAGTTCTTC
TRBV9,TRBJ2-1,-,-,CASADSVREGYNEQFF,TGTGCCAGCGCGGACAGTGTGAGGGAAGGCTACAATGAGCAGTTCTTC
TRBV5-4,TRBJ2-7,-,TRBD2,CASSWGGSSYEQYF,TGTGCCAGCAGCTGGGGGGGGAGCTCCTACGAGCAGTACTTC
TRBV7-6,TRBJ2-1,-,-,CASSRTGGRQFF,TGTGCCAGCAGCCGGACTGGGGGGCGACAGTTCTTC
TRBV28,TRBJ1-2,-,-,CASSPKTASYGYTF,TGTGCCAGCAGCCCTAAGACAGCCTCCTATGGCTACACCTTC
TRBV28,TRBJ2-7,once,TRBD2,CASTGLAGLSEQYF,TGTGCCAGCACGGGACTAGCGGGATTAAGCGAGCAGTACTTC
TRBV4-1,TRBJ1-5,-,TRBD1,CASSKGQGRDQPQHF,TGCGCCAGCAGCAAAGGACAGGGTCGCGATCAGCCCCAGCATTTT
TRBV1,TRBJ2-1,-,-,CTSSQVAGGPDNEQFF,TGCACCAGCAGCCAAGTAGCGGGAGGGCCAGACAATGAGCAGTTCTTC
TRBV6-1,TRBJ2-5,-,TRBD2,CASSESWASGIQETQYF,TGTGCCAGCAGTGAATCGTGGGCTAGCGGAATCCAAGAGACCCAGTACTTC
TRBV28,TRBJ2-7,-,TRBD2,CASTRSTSGTYEQYF,TGTGCCAGCACCCGATCGACTAGCGGTACCTACGAGCAGTACTTC